The clone carrying this T cell receptor beta chain was recorded many times. For TCR beta, libraries came from iRepertoire HTBI primers and Arm-PCR of CDR3 regions. TCRdb analysed the multiplex PCR reads with MiXCR anew, one entry per CDR3 protein. The sample has 500,000 or so distinct CDR3 sequences, 16% seen once. Time point described: newly diagnosed GD, antithyroid drugs for less than 3 months. PBMC RNA was the source of the TCR library. This entry comes from a study of regulatory T cells in long-lasting Graves disease. A further study also used this sample, focusing on T cells in Graves' hyperthyroidism and ophthalmopathy.

The sequences come from peripheral blood mononuclear cells (PBMCs), collected at new diagnosis, from a patient treated with antithyroid drugs. The sequence came from a middle-aged woman with Graves disease.

CDR3 coding DNA: TGTGCCAGCAGCCCGCGTGCGGGCGATGAGCAGTTCTTC. Residues: CASSPRAGDEQFF. The rearrangement links TRBV7-3 to TRBJ2-1; tentative D call: TRBD2 (5 bases). CDR1 and CDR2 (germline): SGHTA, FQGTGA. Trimming removed 5 bases from V and 8 bases from J, with 13 bases in between. The CDR3 consists of 13 residues.